The source of this T cell receptor beta chain is a study of blood T cell repertoires in COVID-19. As for the study in general: The United States, Italy and Spain were the sources of the acute and convalescent COVID-19 samples. From T cells, B-cell-depleted T cells, or PBMCs came the material, which was cDNA or gDNA.

This clone has only one observation. The germline CDR1 and CDR2 sequences are MDHEN and SYDVKM. The CDR3 contains 14 residues. Trimming removed 4 bases from V and 5 bases from J, with 14 bases in between. As processed by the authors: Nucleated cell counts were estimated from reference gene primer amplification. Measured with immunoSEQ multiplex PCR; TCRdb has only the in-frame clones, and not every one. The DNA gave D and trimming, while V, J and clone size come from that table. The profile shows roughly 100,000 clones, 70% to 90% of them singletons. The receptor's source is a man aged 50-59 years in a cohort sampled during active COVID-19. The chain recombines TRBV28 with TRBJ1-1; D uncertain. Sequenced material: peripheral blood. The CDR3 DNA sequence: TGTGCCAGCAGTTCCCCGGGAGGGTGGACTGAAGCTTTCTTT. It is translated as CASSSPGGWTEAFF.